These 4 T cell receptor beta chains originate from one sample sequenced in a study of shared clonotypes between healthy human individuals. The assay was immunoSEQ multiplex PCR, and TCRdb's table has in-frame clones only and misses some. The table has some 2.1 million clones, about 95% seen once. Terminally differentiated effector memory CD45RA+ cells were excluded by CCR7 positive selection of CD45RO-negative cells. Sample: naive CD8+ T cells sorted from blood. The origin of the receptors is a man aged 18 to 29 in good health.

This clone showed up just once. This chain uses TRBV9 with TRBJ1-2; a weak D match, TRBD1 (5 bases). Germline V CDR1 and CDR2: SGDLS, YYNGEE. The V and J ends lost 0 bases and 7 bases respectively, with 16 bases between them. The CDR3 extends over 15 amino acids. The CDR3 region has the DNA TGTGCCAGCAGCGTAGCCGGCCCAGGGATCGGTGGCTACACCTTC. Protein product: CASSVAGPGIGGYTF.

This clone has only a few counts. The sample has other DNA sequences that encode this CDR3 too. The rearrangement links TRBV9 to TRBJ2-1; D gene ambiguous. Per the germline V gene, CDR1 is SGDLS and CDR2 is YYNGEE. The V gene lost 0 bases and the J gene lost 5 bases, with 3 bases spanning the gap. CDR3 length: 12 amino acids. The CDR3 here is CASSVDDNEQFF. CDR3 DNA sequence: TGTGCCAGCAGCGTAGACGACAATGAGCAGTTCTTC.

This clone was seen just once. This chain links TRBV6-5 with TRBJ2-2, with D unclear. CDR1 is MNHEY and CDR2 is SVGAGI in the germline V gene. V shed 2 bases and J shed 7 bases, with 8 bases lying between them. The CDR3 is made up of 13 amino acids. This chain's CDR3 is CASSYTKGGELFF. CDR3 DNA sequence: TGTGCCAGCAGTTACACTAAGGGCGGGGAGCTGTTTTTT.

The chain combines TRBV5-5 with TRBJ2-7; D gene unclear. Germline V gives CDR1 SGHKS, CDR2 YYEKEE (reference sequence). Deletions cut 1 base from V and 7 bases from J, with 12 bases between. This CDR3 spans 13 amino acids. CDR3 DNA sequence: TGTGCCAGCAGCTTGTCCTTCCTACGAGAGCAGTACTTC. It specifies CASSLSFLREQYF.